The 17 T cell receptor beta chains reported below all come from one sample, sequenced in a study of T cell repertoires in cytomegalovirus infection. TCRdb passed the reads through MiXCR, listing each CDR3 protein once. In the table there are roughly 600,000 distinct CDR3 sequences, 20% to 25% of which are singletons. Sample: CD8+ T cells from PBMCs. All receptors come from a human donor in good health (CMV status not recorded). Some clones in this sample may be carry-over from other donors' samples.

Remarks on this clonotype: Sequence at one end of the junction differs from germline and may be a read error. The CDR3 loop is CASSYSEGTGTNVLTF. The CDR3 nucleotides read TGTGCCAGCAGTTACTCTGAGGGGACTGGGACCAACGTCCTGACTTTC. V and J are TRBV6-2 or TRBV6-3 and TRBJ2-6, with a possible D match to TRBD2 (6 bases). This CDR3 comprises 16 residues. Germline V CDR1 and CDR2: MNHEY, SVGEGT.

This clonotype was detected only a few times. The chain links TRBV15 to TRBJ2-7; a weak D match, TRBD2 (5 bases). The CDR3 consists of 14 residues. The V gene's germline CDR1 is LNHNV and CDR2 YYDKDF (reference sequence). V was pared by 9 bases and J by 0 bases, with 15 bases between. The CDR3 loop reads CATGEVPFSYEQYF. In DNA, the CDR3 is TGTGCCACGGGAGAGGTCCCTTTCTCCTACGAGCAGTACTTC.

The DNA of the CDR3 is TGTGCCACCAGCACTGGGGACAGTGGGTCCAATGAGCAGTTCTTC. Protein: CATSTGDSGSNEQFF. The genes are TRBV15 and TRBJ2-1; 7 bases are shared with TRBD1. The CDR3 extends over 15 amino acids. The trim removed 4 bases at V and 6 bases at J, leaving 9 bases unmatched. CDR1 and CDR2 from the germline V gene are LNHNV and YYDKDF (reference sequence).

This clonotype was recorded many times. The chain combines TRBV7-2 with TRBJ2-7; a possible D gene is TRBD2 (5 bases). Germline CDR1 is SGHTA and CDR2 is FQGNSA. V gave up 5 bases and J gave up 2 bases, with 13 bases separating them. CDR3 length equals 14 residues. CDR3 nucleotide sequence: TGTGCCAGCAGCCCACCGGGGAATGCCTACGAGCAGTACGTC. Translating gives CASSPPGNAYEQYV.

This clonotype showed up many times. This chain links TRBV7-2 with TRBJ2-5; 12 nucleotides align to TRBD2. J lost 1 base, V lost 5 bases, and 5 bases had no gene match. CDR1 is SGHTA, CDR2 FQGNSA, per germline. The CDR3 spans 16 residues. CDR3 protein: CASSLLTSGGQETQYF. The CDR3, as DNA: TGTGCCAGCAGCCTCTTGACTAGCGGGGGCCAAGAGACCCAGTACTTC.

The chain recombines TRBV12-3 or TRBV12-4 with TRBJ1-5; D is possibly TRBD1 (5 bases). Trimming took 6 bases from V and 2 from J, leaving 14 bases between them. The CDR3 is 15 amino acids. CDR3 nucleotides: TGTGCCAGCAGCGCGACAGAAAGTCGCAATCAGCCCCAGCATTTT. It is translated as CASSATESRNQPQHF.

This clonotype was counted at least ten times. The J gene is TRBJ2-5, the V gene TRBV7-9, with a weak D call TRBD1 (6 bases). In germline, CDR1 is SEHNR, CDR2 FQNEAQ (reference sequence). V lost 1 base and J lost 2, with 8 bases in between. There are 14 residues in the CDR3. The CDR3 is CASSLEGQQETQYF. In DNA form, the CDR3 reads TGTGCCAGCAGCTTAGAGGGACAACAAGAGACCCAGTACTTC.

This clonotype occurred a few times. The chain combines TRBV4-3 with TRBJ2-1; D is ambiguous. Trimming took 4 bases from V and 2 from J, leaving 18 bases between them. Germline values: CDR1 LGHNA, CDR2 YSLEER. The CDR3 runs to 17 residues. The CDR3 region is CASSPSPLVLAYNEQFF. As DNA, the CDR3 is TGCGCCAGCAGCCCCTCCCCCCTGGTGTTGGCCTACAATGAGCAGTTCTTC.

This clonotype occurred a few times. The rearrangement links TRBV5-1 to TRBJ1-1; unclear D gene. The germline CDR1 and CDR2 sequences are SGHRS and YFSETQ. CDR3 size: 14 residues. Trimming left V 3 bases short and J 1 base short, with 10 bases between. CDR3: CASSYITGNTEAFF. CDR3 coding DNA: TGCGCCAGCAGCTATATAACGGGGAACACTGAAGCTTTCTTT.

This clonotype was picked up many times. CDR3 loop: CASSLNPLPEETQYF. The CDR3 DNA is TGTGCCAGCAGCTTAAATCCATTGCCCGAAGAGACCCAGTACTTC. The chain couples TRBV7-9 to TRBJ2-5; no firm D call. CDR1 and CDR2 from the germline V gene are SEHNR and FQNEAQ (reference sequence). CDR3 length: 15 amino acids. Trimming took off 2 bases at V and 3 bases at J, with 13 bases between the two ends.

This chain links TRBV2 with TRBJ2-5, with 7 positions matching TRBD1. CDR1 SNHLY and CDR2 FYNNEI come from the germline V gene. With V trimmed by 6 bases and J by 1 base, 2 bases remained unmatched. CDR3 size: 13 residues. The CDR3 loop is CASRGQIQETQYF. CDR3 coding DNA: TGTGCCAGCAGGGGACAGATCCAAGAGACCCAGTACTTC.

The table lists this clonotype with a few counts. This chain joins TRBV3-1 and TRBJ2-2; D is uncertain. CDR1 LGHDT and CDR2 YNNKEL come from the germline V gene (reference sequence). V lost 1 base, J lost 4 bases, and 16 bases lay in between. CDR3 size: 17 residues. For the CDR3, the DNA is TGTGCCAGCAGCCAAGTGGGTGAGAGCTTATCCACCGGGGAGCTGTTTTTT. Translating gives CASSQVGESLSTGELFF.

This clonotype was detected only a few times. The chain has TRBV29-1 and TRBJ2-1; possibly TRBD1 for D (6 bases). This CDR3 is 16 amino acids long. Germline CDR1 SQVTM, CDR2 ANQGSEA. The V end lost 3 bases, the J end lost 0 bases, and 15 bases lay between the germline ends. CDR3 sequence reads: CSVEGDKQSSYNEQFF. The CDR3 DNA follows: TGCAGCGTTGAGGGGGACAAACAGAGCTCCTACAATGAGCAGTTCTTC.

The genes are TRBV20-1 and TRBJ2-5; 8 bases align to TRBD2. This CDR3 is built from 18 residues. Per germline, CDR1 DFQATT and CDR2 SNEGSKA (reference sequence). Unmatched junction bases numbered 20, after V lost 7 bases and J lost 1 base. The CDR3: CSVPWVAGGTRSQETQYF. DNA for the CDR3: TGCAGTGTCCCGTGGGTCGCGGGGGGAACAAGATCCCAAGAGACCCAGTACTTC.

This clonotype was found many times. The rearrangement joins TRBV7-9 to TRBJ1-4; D is undetermined. V was pared by 1 base and J by 5 bases, with 20 bases between. The CDR3 covers 18 residues. Germline V gives CDR1 SEHNR, CDR2 FQNEAQ (reference sequence). CDR3 bases: TGTGCCAGCAGCTTAGGTTCCTCTGAGTGGACGGTCAATGAAAAACTGTTTTTT. Protein: CASSLGSSEWTVNEKLFF.

This clonotype occurred many times. The rearrangement joins TRBV18 to TRBJ2-5; TRBD1 is a possible D gene (6 bases). CDR1 and CDR2 (germline): KGHSH, LQKENI. V was shortened by 8 bases and J by 3 bases, with 16 bases between the two germline ends. The CDR3 extends over 14 amino acids. The CDR3: CASSPPTGEETQYF. Here the CDR3 DNA reads TGTGCCAGCAGCCCACCGACAGGCGAAGAGACCCAGTACTTC.

V and J are TRBV5-5 and TRBJ2-5, with D tentatively TRBD2 (6 bases). The CDR3 runs 15 residues. Trimming took off 1 base at V and 5 bases at J, with 15 bases between the two ends. Germline V gives CDR1 SGHKS, CDR2 YYEKEE (reference sequence). CDR3 nucleotides: TGTGCCAGCAGCTTGCTTGGGACCGCGGGGGAGACCCAGTACTTC. Residues: CASSLLGTAGETQYF.